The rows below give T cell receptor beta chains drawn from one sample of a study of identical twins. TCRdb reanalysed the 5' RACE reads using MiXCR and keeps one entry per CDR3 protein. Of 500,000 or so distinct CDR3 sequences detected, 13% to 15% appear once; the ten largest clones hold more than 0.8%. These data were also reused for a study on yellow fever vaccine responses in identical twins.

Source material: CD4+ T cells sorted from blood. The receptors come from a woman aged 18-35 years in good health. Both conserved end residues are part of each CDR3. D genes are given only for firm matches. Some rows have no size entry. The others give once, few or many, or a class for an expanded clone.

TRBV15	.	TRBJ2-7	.	TGTGCCACCAGCAGTCTGGGACTGGGGGGTGGCGAGCAGTACTTC	CATSSLGLGGGEQYF
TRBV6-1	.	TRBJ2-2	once	TGTGCCAGCACCCGAAGGGGCCCCAGGGAAACCGGGGAGCTGTTTTTT	CASTRRGPRETGELFF
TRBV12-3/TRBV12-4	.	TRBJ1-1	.	TGTGCCAGCAGTTTTAAGGGATCGGTCACTGAAGCTTTCTTT	CASSFKGSVTEAFF
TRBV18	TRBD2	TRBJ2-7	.	TGTGCCAGCTCGCCCACTAGCGGGAGCTCCGACGAGCAGTACTTC	CASSPTSGSSDEQYF
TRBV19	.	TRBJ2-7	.	TGTGCCAGTAGTCACGGACAAACCTACGAGCAGTACTTC	CASSHGQTYEQYF
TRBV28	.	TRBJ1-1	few	TGTGCCAGCAGCCACTCCGGGGCCGGGTTGGGTGAAGCTTTCTTT	CASSHSGAGLGEAFF
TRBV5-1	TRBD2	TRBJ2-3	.	TGCGCCACCAGCAGAGGGACTAGCGGGGCAACAGATACGCAGTATTTT	CATSRGTSGATDTQYF
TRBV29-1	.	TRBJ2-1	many	TGCAGCGCCCGTACTAACAATGAGCAGTTCTTC	CSARTNNEQFF
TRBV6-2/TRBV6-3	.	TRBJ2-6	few	TGTGCCAGCAGTCCAGCGTACTCTGGGGCCAACGTCCTGACTTTC	CASSPAYSGANVLTF
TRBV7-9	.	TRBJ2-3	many	TGTGCCAGCAGCTTACTCGGTGAACAAACGCAGTATTTT	CASSLLGEQTQYF
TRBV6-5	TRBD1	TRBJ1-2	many	TGTGCCAGCAGTTACTCAAGGGGGACAGGGGGCGGCTACACCTTC	CASSYSRGTGGGYTF
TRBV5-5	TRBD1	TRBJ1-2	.	TGTGCCAGCAGCCATCAAACAGGGGACTATGGCTACACCTTC	CASSHQTGDYGYTF
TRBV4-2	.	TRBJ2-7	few	TGTGCCAGCAGCCTAAGTATAGGCGAGCAGTACTTC	CASSLSIGEQYF
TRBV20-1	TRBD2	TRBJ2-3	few	TGCAGTTGGACTAGCGGGGGAGGCACAGATACGCAGTATTTT	CSWTSGGGTDTQYF
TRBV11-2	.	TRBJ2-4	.	TGTGCCAGCAGCTTAAGGGGGGGGGTGGCCAAAAACATTCAGTACTTC	CASSLRGGVAKNIQYF
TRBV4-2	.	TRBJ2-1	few	TGTGCCAGCAGCCAAGAGTCAACGGGCGGGTACAATGAGCAGTTCTTC	CASSQESTGGYNEQFF
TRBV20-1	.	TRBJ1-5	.	TGCAGTGCTAGGTCGGGGAGTCAGCCCCAGCATTTT	CSARSGSQPQHF
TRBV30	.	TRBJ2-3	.	TGTGCCTGGAAGGATACTAGCACAGATACGCAGTATTTT	CAWKDTSTDTQYF